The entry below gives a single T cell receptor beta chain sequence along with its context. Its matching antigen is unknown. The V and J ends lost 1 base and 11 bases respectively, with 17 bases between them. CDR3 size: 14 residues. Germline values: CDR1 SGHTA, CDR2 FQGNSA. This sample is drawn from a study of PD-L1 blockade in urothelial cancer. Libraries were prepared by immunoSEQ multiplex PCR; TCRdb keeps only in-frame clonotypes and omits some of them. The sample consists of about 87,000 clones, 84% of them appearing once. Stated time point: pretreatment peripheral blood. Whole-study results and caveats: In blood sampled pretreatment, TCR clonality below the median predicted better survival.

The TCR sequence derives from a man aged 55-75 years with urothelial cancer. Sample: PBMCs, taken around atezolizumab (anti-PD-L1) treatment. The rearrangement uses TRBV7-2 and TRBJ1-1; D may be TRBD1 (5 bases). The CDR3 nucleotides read TGTGCCAGCAGCTTAGAATATGGGAGGGGCGAGGCTTTCTTT. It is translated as CASSLEYGRGEAFF.